The 2 T cell receptor beta chains below come from one sample, sequenced in a study of shared clonotypes between healthy human individuals. Terminally differentiated effector memory CD45RA+ cells were excluded by CCR7 positive selection of CD45RO-negative cells. Measured with immunoSEQ multiplex PCR; TCRdb has only the in-frame clones, and not every one. This sample carries roughly 570,000 clones, 98% of them seen once, and the ten largest clones take 0.25% to 0.35%. Input material: naive CD8+ T cells sorted from blood. Receptors were obtained from a man aged 25-40 years in good health.

The chain uses TRBV29-1 and TRBJ2-5; no clear D. The germline V and J ends were trimmed by 3 bases and 1 base, with 12 bases remaining between them. CDR3 length: 14 amino acids. CDR1 is SQVTM and CDR2 is ANQGSEA in the germline V gene. DNA of the CDR3: TGCAGCGTTGACGGTCTGGTCCCCCAAGAGACCCAGTACTTC. Its translation: CSVDGLVPQETQYF.

The chain is built from TRBV5-5 and TRBJ2-3; D is perhaps TRBD1 (5 bases). This CDR3 contains 14 residues. Trimming took 4 bases from V and 4 from J, leaving 13 bases between them. CDR1 is SGHKS and CDR2 is YYEKEE in the germline V gene (reference sequence). The CDR3 DNA reads TGTGCCAGCAGCACAGGACCCGTGGCAGATACGCAGTATTTT. This gives the protein CASSTGPVADTQYF.